This passage covers 9 T cell receptor beta chains from one sample sequenced in a study of blood T cell repertoires in COVID-19. Assay: immunoSEQ multiplex PCR; the TCRdb copy retains only in-frame clones and omits some. The sample gives 150,000 to 200,000 clones, roughly 81% of which show up once; about 10% is in the top ten. Sequencing was carried out using peripheral blood. The receptors come from a woman over 75 with COVID-19, enrolled during active disease.

This chain connects TRBV3-1 (or the pseudogene TRBV3-2) to TRBJ2-7; TRBD2 matches 14 bases. With 7 bases clipped from V and 4 bases from J, the junction kept 3 bases outside the gene matches. The CDR3 is 14 residues long. Germline CDR1 LGHDT, CDR2 YNNKEL (reference sequence). CDR3 coding DNA: TGTGCCAGCAAAGGGACTAGCGGGAGTTACGAGCAGTACTTC. It codes for CASKGTSGSYEQYF.

The gene calls are TRBV18 and TRBJ2-7; tentative D call: TRBD2 (5 bases). Germline V gene sequence: CDR1 KGHSH, CDR2 LQKENI. With 4 bases removed from V and 3 bases from J, the gap between germline ends came to 13 bases. This CDR3 has 14 residues. CDR3 coding DNA: TGTGCCAGCTCACTTGGACCCGCGGGCTACGAGCAGTACTTC. It yields the protein CASSLGPAGYEQYF.

This clone came up once. This chain uses TRBV3-1 (or the pseudogene TRBV3-2) with TRBJ2-7; 7 bases are a match to TRBD1. The CDR3 consists of 14 residues. V was clipped by 4 bases and J by 0 bases; unmatched bases: 3. Germline lookup yields CDR1 LGHDT and CDR2 YNNKEL (reference sequence). Here the CDR3 reads CASSRQGHSYEQYF. In DNA form, the CDR3 reads TGTGCCAGCAGCCGACAGGGTCACTCCTACGAGCAGTACTTC.

This sequence joins TRBV5-1 and TRBJ1-4; perhaps TRBD1 as D (6 bases). The length of the CDR3 is 13 residues. Trimming left V 0 bases short and J 12 bases short, with 12 bases between. The V gene's germline CDR1 is SGHRS and CDR2 YFSETQ. The CDR3 nucleotides read TGCGCCAGCAGCTTGGGGGGGCGGCCGGAACTGTTTTTT. Protein product: CASSLGGRPELFF.

The gene calls are TRBV30 and TRBJ2-7, with TRBD2 identical over 7 bases. V shed 1 base and J 7 bases; nucleotides not matched to a gene: 1. Germline-derived CDR1 and CDR2 are GTSNPN and SVGIG (reference sequence). The CDR3 has 11 amino acids. CDR3 DNA: TGTGCCTGGAGTGCAGCGGGGGAGCAGTACTTC. Its translation is CAWSAAGEQYF.

The genes are TRBV3-1 (or the pseudogene TRBV3-2) and TRBJ1-4; tentative D call: TRBD1 (5 bases). Trimming pared 1 base from V and 5 bases from J, leaving 11 bases between. The CDR3 is 15 amino acids. Germline V gene data show CDR1 as LGHDT and CDR2 as YNNKEL (reference sequence). CDR3 amino acids: CASSQGSGRNEKLFF. CDR3 nucleotide sequence: TGTGCCAGCAGCCAAGGATCAGGGAGGAATGAAAAACTGTTTTTT.

This clone was recorded only once. The CDR3 loop is CASSRKTGMETQYF. Written as DNA, the CDR3 is TGTGCCAGCAGCAGAAAAACAGGGATGGAGACCCAGTACTTC. This chain connects TRBV5-4 to TRBJ2-5; D is perhaps TRBD1 (6 bases). V lost 4 bases and J 5 bases, leaving 15 bases between the germline ends. The CDR3 is made up of 14 amino acids. The germline V gene has CDR1 SGHNT and CDR2 YYREEE (reference sequence).

The chain carries TRBV7-8 and TRBJ2-1; 10 bases fit TRBD2. Germline V CDR1 and CDR2: SGHVS, FQNEAQ. After removal of 5 bases from V and 0 bases from J, the junction contained 10 bases not matched to a gene. The CDR3 is 18 residues long. The DNA for the CDR3 is TGTGCCAGCAGCCGAGGAGTACTAGCGGGATACTCCTACAATGAGCAGTTCTTC. It encodes CASSRGVLAGYSYNEQFF.

The chain couples TRBV14 to TRBJ1-4; 10 nucleotides line up with TRBD1. The germline V gene has CDR1 SGHDN and CDR2 FVKESK. The CDR3 has 15 amino acids. After removal of 4 bases from V and 7 bases from J, the junction contained 6 bases not matched to a gene. The CDR3 is CASSLRTGGVEKLFF. The CDR3 nucleotides read TGTGCCAGCAGCCTCCGGACAGGGGGAGTTGAAAAACTGTTTTTT.